Here is one T cell receptor (beta chain) with its context. Its antigen remains unidentified. This specimen belongs to a study of shared clonotypes between healthy human individuals. On the study more broadly: CD8 memory received one plate per donor, CD8 naive two, CD4 memory three and CD4 naive three. General observations from the study: Naive CD4 clonotypes overlapped across a handful of donors at roughly 4.5%. Relative to memory subsets, naive subsets generally showed larger estimated richness.

Only in-frame clones appear in the TCRdb table, and some are missing; sequencing was by immunoSEQ multiplex PCR. The table records hundreds of thousands of clones, roughly 95% of them present only once. V lost 4 bases to trimming and J lost 3 bases, with 11 bases between them. Germline CDR1 is GTSNPN and CDR2 is SVGIG (reference sequence). The CDR3 totals 13 residues. Naive CD8 isolation took CD45RO-negative cells positively selected for CCR7 and excluded terminally differentiated effector memory CD45RA+ cells. Donors included only healthy HIV-negative adults lacking recent acute infections or vaccinations.

The rearrangement joins TRBV30 to TRBJ2-3, with D perhaps matching TRBD2 (5 bases). Sequencing was done on a sample of naive CD8+ T cells sorted from blood. The receptor's source is a woman in her thirties in good health. The CDR3 DNA reads as TGTGCCTGGATTTCGGGGAAGACAGATACGCAGTATTTT. Translation: CAWISGKTDTQYF.